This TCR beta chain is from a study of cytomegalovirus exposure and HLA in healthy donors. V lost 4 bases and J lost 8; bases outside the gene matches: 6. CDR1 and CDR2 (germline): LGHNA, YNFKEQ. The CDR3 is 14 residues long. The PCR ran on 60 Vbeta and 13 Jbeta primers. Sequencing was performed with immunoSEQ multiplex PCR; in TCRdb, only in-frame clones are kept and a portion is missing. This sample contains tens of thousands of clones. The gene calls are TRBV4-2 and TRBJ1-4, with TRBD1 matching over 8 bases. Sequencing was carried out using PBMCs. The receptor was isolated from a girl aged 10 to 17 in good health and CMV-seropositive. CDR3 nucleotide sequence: TGTGCCAGCAGCCCAGGACAGGGTGGGGAAAAACTGTTTTTT. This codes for CASSPGQGGEKLFF.